There are a few counts of the clone carrying this T cell receptor beta chain. Other DNA variants within this sample encode the same CDR3. The CDR3 spans 13 residues. Germline V lookup: CDR1 LNHDA, CDR2 SQIVND (reference sequence). V lost 5 bases, J lost 1 base, and 8 bases lay in between. In the authors' methods: It was from reference gene primer amplification that nucleated cell counts were estimated. The assay was immunoSEQ multiplex PCR, and TCRdb's table has in-frame clones only and misses some. That table furnishes V, J and clone size, whereas the DNA furnished D and trimming. In the table there are about 240,000 clones, roughly 80% of which are singletons. These data originate in a study of blood T cell repertoires in COVID-19. Whole-study context: Material from acute and convalescent COVID-19 was sourced from the United States, Italy and Spain. The cDNA or gDNA used as material had been derived from T cells, B-cell-depleted T cells, or PBMCs.

This receptor was identified in a woman aged 18-30 years with acute or convalescent COVID-19. Specimen: peripheral blood. This chain connects TRBV19 to TRBJ1-1, with D possibly TRBD1 on 5 matching bases. The CDR3 DNA reads TGTGCCAGTAGTTTAACAGGGAACACTGAAGCTTTCTTT. It is translated as CASSLTGNTEAFF.